This T cell receptor (beta chain) was obtained from a study of T cells expressing NK-cell markers (TCRdb year 2020). Context from the whole study: Fewer than ten donors provided sorted CD3+CD56+NKG2C+, CD3+CD56+NKG2C- and CD3+CD56-NKG2C+ T-cell subsets, whose TCR beta-chain repertoires were profiled. Of the eight sequenced donors, seven were found to be HCMV-seropositive and one was found to be HCMV-seronegative. The eight sequenced donors were randomly selected healthy volunteers, three men and five women. Libraries were sequenced as 2 x 150 bp reads on Illumina HiSeq 2000/2500, MiSeq or NextSeq.

A remark on this clonotype: Its antigen specificity is not known.

Study-wide findings and limitations: Whether the expanded NKG2C-expressing T cell clones were specific for HCMV antigens remained unclear. Those dominant clonotypes were again the most abundant among CD3+CD56-NKG2C+ cells in a handful of donors, at about 25-60.1%. In several donors, the dominant CD3+CD56+NKG2C+ clonotypes were found to rank among the top 10 CD8+ clonotypes and to make up about 1.0-7.5% of CD8+ T cells.

The CDR3 starts with the cysteine, ends with the phenylalanine, and has 16 residues. DNA for this receptor is not on file. Taken from the germline V gene (reference sequence), the CDR1 and CDR2 loops are LGHDT and YNNKEL. Sequencing was performed on an Illumina HiSeq 2000. TCR beta cDNA libraries were prepared using 5'RACE template switching, which introduced a universal primer site and unique molecular identifiers. Priming for cDNA synthesis came from the TCR beta constant segment, and two successive PCR amplification steps followed. The authors processed their data as follows. MIGEC was used to demultiplex reads and group the reads by UMI, and MiTCR was used to assemble and quantify clonotypes. To exclude erroneous sequences, any TCR cDNA sequence not supported by at least two reads was discarded. The tcR package was used for downstream repertoire analysis, and clonotypes were matched across fractions by CDR3 nucleotide sequence plus V segment. VDJmatch was used to annotate antigen specificity against VDJdb, with one amino acid substitution in CDR3 permitted. TCRdb reprocessed the reads and provides one entry for every CDR3 protein sequence; no DNA is given. V and J calls and clone size were set by TCRdb, not the authors. This sample's table contains under 500,000 distinct CDR3 sequences. Less than 7.5% of the sample is in the top ten clones.

HCMV-specific IgG was detected in serum with a commercial ELISA kit to determine HCMV serostatus. Peripheral blood mononuclear cells were isolated from blood by Ficoll density gradient centrifugation. Sequencing was carried out using blood T cells: a sorted CD56 or NKG2C T cell subset, CD4+ or CD8+ T cells, or bulk PBMC T cells (not recorded which). The source of this sequence is a woman between 18 and 70 years old in good health. Rearrangement joined TRBV3-1 to TRBJ2-1; there is no DNA to check the TCRdb D call of TRBD1. The CDR3 region reads CASSQGVWGGQGEQFF.